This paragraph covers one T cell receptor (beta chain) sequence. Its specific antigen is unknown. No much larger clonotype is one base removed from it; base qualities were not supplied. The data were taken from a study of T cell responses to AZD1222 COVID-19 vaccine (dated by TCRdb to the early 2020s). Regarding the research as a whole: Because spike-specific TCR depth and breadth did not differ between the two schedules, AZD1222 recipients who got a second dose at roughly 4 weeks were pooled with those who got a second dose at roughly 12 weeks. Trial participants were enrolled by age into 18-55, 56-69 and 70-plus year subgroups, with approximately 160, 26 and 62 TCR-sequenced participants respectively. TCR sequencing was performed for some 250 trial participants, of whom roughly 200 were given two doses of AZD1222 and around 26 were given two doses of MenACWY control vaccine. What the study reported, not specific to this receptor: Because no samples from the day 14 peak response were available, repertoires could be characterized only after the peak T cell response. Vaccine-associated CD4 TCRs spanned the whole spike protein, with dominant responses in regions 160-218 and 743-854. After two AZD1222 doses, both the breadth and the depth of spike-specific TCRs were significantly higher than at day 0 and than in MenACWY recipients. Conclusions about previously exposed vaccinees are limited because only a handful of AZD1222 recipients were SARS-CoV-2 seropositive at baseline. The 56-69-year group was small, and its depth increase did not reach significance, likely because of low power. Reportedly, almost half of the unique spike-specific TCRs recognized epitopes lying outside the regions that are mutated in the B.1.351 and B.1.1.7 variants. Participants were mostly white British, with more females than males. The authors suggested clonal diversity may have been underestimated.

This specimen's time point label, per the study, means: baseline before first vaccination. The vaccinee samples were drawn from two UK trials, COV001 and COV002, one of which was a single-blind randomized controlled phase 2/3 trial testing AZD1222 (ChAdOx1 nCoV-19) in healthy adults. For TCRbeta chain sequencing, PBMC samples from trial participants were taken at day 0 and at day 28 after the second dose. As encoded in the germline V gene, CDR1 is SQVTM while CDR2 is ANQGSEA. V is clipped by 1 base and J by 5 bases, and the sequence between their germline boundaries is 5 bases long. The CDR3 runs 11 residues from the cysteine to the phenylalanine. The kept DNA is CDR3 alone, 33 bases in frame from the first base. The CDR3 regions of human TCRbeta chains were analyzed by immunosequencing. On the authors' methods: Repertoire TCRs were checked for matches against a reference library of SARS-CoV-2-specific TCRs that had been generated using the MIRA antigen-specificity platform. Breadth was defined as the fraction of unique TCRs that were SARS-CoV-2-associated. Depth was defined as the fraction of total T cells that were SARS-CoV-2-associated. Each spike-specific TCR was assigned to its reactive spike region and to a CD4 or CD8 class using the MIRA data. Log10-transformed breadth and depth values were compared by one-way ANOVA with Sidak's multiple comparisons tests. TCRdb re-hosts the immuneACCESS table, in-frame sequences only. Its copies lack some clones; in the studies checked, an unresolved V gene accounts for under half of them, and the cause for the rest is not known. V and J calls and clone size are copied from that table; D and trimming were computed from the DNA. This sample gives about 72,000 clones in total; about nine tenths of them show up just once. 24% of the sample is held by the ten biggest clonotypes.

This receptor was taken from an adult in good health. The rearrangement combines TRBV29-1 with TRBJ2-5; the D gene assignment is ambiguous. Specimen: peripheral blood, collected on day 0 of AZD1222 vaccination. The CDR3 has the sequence CSVEVWETQYF. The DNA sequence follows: TGCAGCGTTGAAGTTTGGGAGACCCAGTACTTC.